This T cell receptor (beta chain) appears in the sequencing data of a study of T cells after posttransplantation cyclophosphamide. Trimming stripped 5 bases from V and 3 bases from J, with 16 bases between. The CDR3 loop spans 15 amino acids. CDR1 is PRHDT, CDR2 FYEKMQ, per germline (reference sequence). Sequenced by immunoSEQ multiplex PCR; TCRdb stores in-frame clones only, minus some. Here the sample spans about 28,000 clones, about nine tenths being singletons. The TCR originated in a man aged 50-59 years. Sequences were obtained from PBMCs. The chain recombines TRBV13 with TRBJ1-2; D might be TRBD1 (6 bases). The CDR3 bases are TGTGCCAGCAGCGGACACAGGGAGGGATACTATGGCTACACCTTC. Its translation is CASSGHREGYYGYTF.